This TCR beta chain was sequenced in a study of blood T cells in healthy people across ages. For the second PCR, which ran for roughly 7 to 11 cycles, a sample-barcoded 5' primer and a J-beta primer mix were used. From the 5' RACE reads, TCRdb called clonotypes with MiXCR, one entry per CDR3 protein. Of 750,000 to 1,000,000 distinct CDR3 sequences detected, about 29% appear once; the ten largest clones hold about 9.4%. The CDR3 loop spans 12 amino acids. Per germline, CDR1 MNHEY and CDR2 SVGAGI. Trimming stripped 10 bases from V and 0 bases from J, with 10 bases between. This clonotype was picked up a small number of times. These data were also reused for a study on T cells of mothers and their children.

The receptor's source is a middle-aged woman in good health. Sequenced: blood. This chain joins TRBV6-5 and TRBJ2-7; D gene unclear. CDR3 DNA sequence: TGTGCCACCTCCAGGAGCTCCTACGAGCAGTACTTC. It yields the protein CATSRSSYEQYF.